The 10 T cell receptor beta chains below come from one sample, sequenced in a study of T cell repertoires in cytomegalovirus infection. Via MiXCR, TCRdb re-called the reads, giving one row per CDR3 protein. The sample consists of 700,000 to 850,000 distinct CDR3 sequences, approximately 32% of them appearing once. The antigens of these receptors remain unknown. This material consisted of cultured CD8+ T cells from PBMCs, taken from culture after CMV antigen stimulation. The source of these receptors is a human donor in good health (CMV status not recorded). Some clones in this sample may be carry-over from other donors' samples.

V gene TRBV7-3 combines with J gene TRBJ2-2; possibly TRBD1 for D (6 bases). Germline V CDR1 and CDR2: SGHTA, FQGTGA. The V end lost 6 bases, the J end lost 10 bases, and 12 bases lay between the germline ends. The CDR3 extends over 12 amino acids. The chain's CDR3 is CASRQGREELFF. In DNA, the CDR3 is TGTGCCAGCAGACAGGGACGAGAGGAGCTGTTTTTT.

This clonotype was seen only a few times. An end of the junction does not agree with germline; a read error may underlie this. The chain links TRBV24-1 to TRBJ1-1; D uncertain. The CDR3 extends over 9 amino acids. Germline-derived CDR1 and CDR2 are KGHDR and SFDVKD. The CDR3 DNA sequence: TGTGCCACCACACCGGTACGGGTATTT. Protein: CATTPVRVF.

Of note for this clonotype: The junction departs from the called germline gene at one end, perhaps through a read error. The rearrangement uses TRBV7-6 and TRBJ2-5, with D possibly TRBD2 on 7 matching bases. This CDR3 contains 14 residues. CDR1 is SGHVS, CDR2 FNYEAQ, per germline. CDR3 sequence: CASNLGGARETQYF. Here the CDR3 DNA reads TGTGCCAGCAACTTAGGGGGGGCCCGGGAGACCCAGTACTTC.

The sample holds a few counts of this clonotype. The chain couples TRBV4-1 to TRBJ1-1, with D hard to call. Per the germline V gene, CDR1 is MGHRA and CDR2 is YSYEKL. V dropped 6 bases and J dropped 0 bases, with 14 bases sitting between them. The CDR3 is made up of 15 amino acids. In DNA, the CDR3 is TGCGCCAGCAGACCGTTCCCGGGCATGAACACTGAAGCTTTCTTT. This codes for CASRPFPGMNTEAFF.

This clonotype was counted ten times or more. The chain recombines TRBV7-6 with TRBJ1-2; maybe TRBD1 (5 bases). The CDR3 consists of 17 residues. Germline assignment: CDR1 SGHVS and CDR2 FNYEAQ. Trimming removed 5 bases from V and 4 bases from J, with 23 bases in between. The CDR3 DNA is TGTGCCAGCAGCCCGAGCGTGTCCGGGGCAATGGGCTATGGCTACACCTTC. This codes for CASSPSVSGAMGYGYTF.

Ten or more counts support this clonotype. The J gene is TRBJ2-3, the V gene TRBV7-2; a weak D match, TRBD1 (5 bases). The CDR3 has 15 residues. The germline gives CDR1 SGHTA, CDR2 FQGNSA. Trimming took off 7 bases at V and 3 bases at J, with 17 bases between the two ends. CDR3 in DNA: TGTGCCAGCACCGAAAAAGGGGCTCGGACAGATACGCAGTATTTT. Its protein product is CASTEKGARTDTQYF.

The J gene is TRBJ2-1, the V gene TRBV7-9; TRBD1 agrees at 9 bases. Germline V lookup: CDR1 SEHNR, CDR2 FQNEAQ (reference sequence). The J segment lost 1 base and the V segment lost 1 base, leaving 8 bases of the junction unmatched. CDR3 size: 18 residues. The CDR3 protein is CASSLGSGTGPSYNEQFF. CDR3 in DNA: TGTGCCAGCAGCTTAGGGTCGGGGACAGGGCCGTCCTACAATGAGCAGTTCTTC.

The chain links TRBV12-3 or TRBV12-4 to TRBJ1-1, with D maybe TRBD1 (6 bases). This CDR3 contains 14 residues. V was pared by 0 bases and J by 5 bases, with 10 bases between. The CDR3 DNA is TGTGCCAGCAGTTTAGCGCAGGGGCAAACTGAAGCTTTCTTT. It yields the protein CASSLAQGQTEAFF.

In its sample, this clonotype was seen a few times. The chain employs TRBV9 and TRBJ2-1; tentative D call: TRBD1 (5 bases). The germline V and J ends were trimmed by 0 bases and 2 bases, with 6 bases remaining between them. CDR3 length: 14 residues. From germline, CDR1 is SGDLS and CDR2 YYNGEE. The chain's CDR3 is CASSVEGAYNEQFF. The CDR3 DNA is TGTGCCAGCAGCGTAGAAGGGGCCTACAATGAGCAGTTCTTC.

The chain uses TRBV28 and TRBJ2-1, with 8 nucleotides matching TRBD2. V was clipped by 7 bases and J by 3 bases; unmatched bases: 8. The CDR3 extends over 15 amino acids. Germline V CDR1 and CDR2: MDHEN, SYDVKM. CDR3 nucleotide sequence: TGTGCCAGCACTCTGGGCGGGGGGCGCTACAATGAGCAGTTCTTC. It yields the protein CASTLGGGRYNEQFF.